Detailed here is one T cell receptor beta chain. This clone was observed a few times. This clone's antigen is unknown. There are no base qualities to consult, and no much larger clone falls within one base. The data are from a study of cytomegalovirus exposure and HLA in healthy donors (dated 2017 in TCRdb). As for the study more broadly: An earlier analysis of approximately 640 of the donors reported approximately 300 Gb of sequence data and 100 million to 140 million unique TCR beta sequences from some 180 million T cells. Roughly 300 gigabases of sequencing data and 70 million to 100 million unique TCR sequences were included in an early release covering 500 to 750 HLA-typed donors. Of the approximately 400 genotyped donors, approximately 82% fell in the genetic ancestry cluster associated with self-reported Caucasian donors. The study aimed to test whether signatures of past pathogen exposure could be identified by cataloging public T cell receptors. The study used immunosequencing to profile the T cell repertoires of approximately 640 subjects and linked those repertoires to cytomegalovirus serostatus. Besides the first cohort of about 730 subjects, a separate validation cohort made up of some 110 different subjects was used. The study combined high-throughput TCR immunosequencing, statistical association of individual TCRs with disease status, and machine learning to predict cytomegalovirus infection status. A later analysis re-analyzed previously published TCR beta repertoires from about 730 donors and added high-resolution HLA genotyping to study TCR occurrence patterns. Rather than drawing on any new phenotypic data, the later analysis identified candidate immune exposures from TCR beta sequences and the way those sequences occurred across donors. An earlier analysis of several hundred of the donors applied high-throughput TCR beta sequencing to assess whether each TCR beta V gene segment acted as functional or pseudogenic. Donor age, sex, ethnicity and CMV serostatus were collected together with the repertoire data. In a later genetic analysis, genome-wide SNP genotypes for about three fifths of the 666 donors were used, and that subset was treated as a discovery cohort. Every repertoire in the discovery cohort had been generated on one and the same sequencing platform. HLA typing covered class I and class II loci at four-digit resolution. The number of typed donors differed by locus: 629-630 for A, B, C, DRB1 and DQB1; 522 for DQA1; about 600 for DPA1; and about 450 for DPB1. Because of strong linkage in the cohort, five DR-DQ haplotypes were treated as single units for association and clustering. On average, 235,054 unique TCR beta nucleotide sequences were sequenced per donor among a few hundred genotyped donors of the cohort, with roughly 18% of those sequences being non-productive. The investigation overall reported the following: Correlated functional status among segregating V segments might be attributable to linkage disequilibrium, but an unknown experimental factor could not be ruled out. The 87-base-pair reads could not distinguish some IMGT-functional V segments, including TRBV6-2 and TRBV6-3, so those segments were excluded. Immune exposure information for the cohort was limited to CMV serostatus. The sequencing pipeline was judged likely to have produced a cluster of highly shared sequence variants as a technical artifact. In an earlier analysis of approximately 590 of the donors, most TCR beta V segments appeared in productive rearrangements about 87% or about 30% of the time, broadly matching IMGT annotations. Because counts were too low, roughly 16 rarely observed V segments, including chromosome 9 orphons, were excluded from the earlier analysis of 587 of the donors. The study gave a list of some 150 TCR beta chains associated with cytomegalovirus. A later genetic analysis associated a missense DCLRE1C variant with V-gene and J-gene trimming of TCR beta chains, and an independent cohort replicated the association. Specific HLA alleles were associated with 15,000 to 20,000 TCR beta sequences at a false discovery rate of 0.05 in a later analysis. The authors suggested that the approach could potentially be generalized to other disease states and immunological phenotypes. Sequencing depth was assumed to be roughly uniform across donors in the presence/absence analyses, though that assumption may not hold. Because some donors lacked HLA typing at each locus, the association tests relied only on the typed subset. A further reported finding was that TCR beta sequences accurately predicted the HLA-A and HLA-B alleles for most subjects in the first cohort. When HLA alleles, especially DR and DQ, strongly co-occurred, TCR associations were difficult to assign to individual alleles. In a later analysis, HLA-associated TCR beta chains were found to be more clonally expanded and to have lower generation probabilities than equally common non-associated chains. A few of the identified cytomegalovirus-associated TCR beta chains were confirmed in vitro to be specific for cytomegalovirus antigens. In a later analysis, several top co-occurrence clusters were reported to appear linked to parvovirus B19, influenza, CMV and Epstein-Barr virus. While some public TCRs were present in many individuals, most TCR sequences turned up only very rarely across donors. A later analysis found that most CMV-associated TCR beta chains appeared HLA-restricted, with HLA associations seemingly driven largely by CMV exposure. In a later analysis, the rate of TCR association differed among HLA loci, with DRB1 alleles having the most associated TCRs and HLA-C alleles having the fewest. A later genetic analysis reported fewer N-insertions in productive TCRs among donors in an Asian-associated ancestry cluster than the roughly 650-donor mean. The cohort was sequenced for TCR beta chains only, and without alpha or paired-chain data the features that could be detected were limited. Cytomegalovirus status was reported to be diagnosed by the classifier with high specificity and sensitivity in both the original and validation cohorts.

The cohort was made up of about 670 healthy bone marrow donors. Cohort members were all nominally healthy when sampled, although unrecorded immune exposures were likely present. The donor tested CMV seronegative, placing the donor among the 350 or so seronegative members of the cohort. A peripheral blood sample was provided by each donor, and peripheral blood mononuclear cells were used for TCR beta sequencing. Genomic DNA extraction from the blood cell samples was performed with the Qiagen DNeasy Blood Extraction Kit. V gives up 3 bases and J gives up 4 bases, and the segment between their germline ends measures 13 bases. Reading the germline V gene gives CDR1 SGDLS and CDR2 YYNGEE. The CDR3 has 14 amino acids, counting the end cysteine and phenylalanine. Only the CDR3 DNA is retained, 42 bases long and in frame from the first base. The library was prepared using the immunoSEQ multiplex PCR assay. A mixture of 60 forward primers for TCR Vbeta segments and 13 reverse primers for TCR Jbeta segments was used in the multiplex PCR. A multiplex PCR assay on genomic DNA amplified the CDR3 region of rearranged TCR beta genes. The amplified TCR beta libraries were sequenced on the Illumina HiSeq System as 87-base-pair reads. In the paper's pipeline: Across the 700 or so repertoires, a later analysis counted tens of millions of unique TCR beta chains, some 11 million of which were shared by at least two donors. A nearest-neighbor algorithm error-corrected the raw reads and collapsed the reads into unique sequences, merging closely related sequences to remove PCR and sequencing errors. CDR3 sequences were aligned to IMGT reference sequences to assign V, D and J gene segments. For a sequence to be retained, a match of at least six nucleotides was required to both a V gene segment and a J gene segment. Rearrangements were classified as productive when the CDR3 lacked stop codons and remained in frame with V and J, and all other rearrangements were classified as non-productive. Following IMGT convention, CDR3 was defined as the stretch from the second conserved V-encoded cysteine up to the conserved J-encoded phenylalanine. The earlier analysis of 587 of the donors excluded any sequence lacking an unambiguous match to a single V gene segment. An earlier analysis of 500 to 700 of the donors classified V segments as functional when productive rearrangements were above 56.7% and as segregating when the standard deviation between donors was above 5%. A statistical classification framework was built for diagnosing cytomegalovirus status from the catalog of TCR beta chain sequences. In a later analysis, V and J genes were assigned by comparing TCR nucleotide sequences against IMGT/GENE-DB human TR gene sequences. The TCRdist pipeline was used in a later analysis to assign CDR3 sequences and most-parsimonious VDJ recombination scenarios. In a later analysis, each TCR beta chain was defined by its CDR3 amino acid sequence together with its V-gene family, and reads lacking a unique V-gene family were excluded. As a way to deal with suspected cross-contamination and a sequencing artifact, a later analysis dropped 450 to 600 nucleotide sequences that were highly shared and had low generation probability. In a later analysis, a clonal expansion index for each public chain was calculated from normalized within-repertoire ranks of inferred template counts. A later analysis computed generation probabilities with a VDJ recombination model fitted to out-of-frame rearrangements, and checked the results against IGoR. Hypergeometric tests were used in a later analysis to score TCR-TCR, TCR-HLA and TCR-CMV co-occurrence, with a repertoire-size bias correction applied to the TCR pairs. A later analysis estimated false discovery rates by permuting HLA or CMV assignments 20 times. In a later analysis, co-occurring TCRs were grouped using DBSCAN, with TCRdist sequence similarity added in when clustering inside HLA-allele-positive subsets. For co-occurrence clustering, repertoires with fewer than 30,000 or more than 120,000 public chains were excluded, along with about five repertoires with anomalous nucleotide sharing. TCRdb carries this immuneACCESS record with in-frame sequences only. Its versions omit some clonotypes, under half of them owing to an unresolved V gene in the studies checked, with the rest unexplained. V and J calls and clone size are those listed in that table; D and trimming were worked out from the DNA. This sample has approximately 220,000 clones in its table, and 75% to 80% of those were observed once. Around 2% of the sample comes from the top ten.

The rearrangement joined TRBV9 to TRBJ2-5; a weak D assignment points to TRBD2 (5 bases agree). Sequences were obtained from PBMCs. This receptor was obtained from a man younger than 30 in good health and CMV-seronegative. DNA sequence: TGTGCCAGCAGCGCCTCCCGAGGAGGAGAGACCCAGTACTTC. This yields the protein CASSASRGGETQYF.